This TCR beta chain was found in a study of CD8+ T cells in alopecia areata. The germline CDR1 and CDR2 sequences are SGHTA and FQGNSA. The CDR3 totals 15 residues. V dropped 3 bases and J dropped 7 bases, with 18 bases sitting between them. Alopecia areata patients had lesional scalp punch biopsies and peripheral blood taken from them. This clone was observed a few times. Its cognate antigen is unknown. Study-wide results and caveats: Especially in alopecia totalis/universalis, lesional scalp showed greater clonality than normal scalp did.

Sequencing relied on a cDNA template that was reverse transcribed from extracted RNA. Generated by immunoSEQ multiplex PCR, the TCRdb table keeps only in-frame clones and is missing some. The sample holds 140,000 to 150,000 clones, roughly 44% seen once. The sequencing input was CD4+ T cells sorted from blood. The receptor comes from a human donor with alopecia areata. The chain employs TRBV7-2 and TRBJ2-5; D tentatively reads TRBD1 or TRBD2 (5 bases each). The DNA for the CDR3 is TGTGCCAGCAGCTTCGAAGACAGCGGCAAGGGGACCCAGTACTTC. This gives the protein CASSFEDSGKGTQYF.